Listed below are T cell receptor beta chains from one sample, sequenced in a study of technical replicates of blood from several donors. Assay used: immunoSEQ multiplex PCR; TCRdb lists only in-frame clones, some missing. The repertoire holds approximately 85,000 clones, with 94% as singletons. Source material: T cells isolated from PBMCs. The receptor set was obtained from a human donor in good health. CDR3s include the opening cysteine and the closing phenylalanine or tryptophan. The order of the fields is J gene, V gene, D gene, clone size, CDR3 protein, CDR3 DNA. The D gene is left open where the match is weak. Clone size is shown for a subset of rows, as once, few, many or a class of expanded clone.

TRBJ1-2,TRBV7-2,TRBD1,.,CASSYRDRRDGYTF,TGTGCCAGCAGCTACCGGGACAGACGTGATGGCTACACCTTC
TRBJ2-5,TRBV6-5,TRBD1,.,CASSMTGGLETQYF,TGTGCCAGCAGTATGACAGGGGGCCTTGAGACCCAGTACTTC
TRBJ2-7,TRBV2,TRBD1,.,CASSLRDRDREQYF,TGTGCCAGCAGTTTAAGGGACAGGGATCGCGAGCAGTACTTC
TRBJ2-1,TRBV4-1,TRBD2,.,CASSQGPAGGNEQFF,TGCGCCAGCAGCCAAGGCCCAGCGGGAGGCAATGAGCAGTTCTTC
TRBJ2-1,TRBV6-5,.,.,CASSYSIRGAYNEQFF,TGTGCCAGCAGTTACTCGATACGCGGGGCCTACAATGAGCAGTTCTTC
TRBJ2-1,TRBV7-9,.,.,CASTITGERNEQFF,TGTGCCAGCACAATTACGGGGGAACGCAATGAGCAGTTCTTC
TRBJ1-2,TRBV7-9,.,.,CASSLETVSGYTF,TGTGCCAGCAGCTTAGAGACAGTTAGCGGCTACACCTTC
TRBJ2-5,TRBV18,TRBD2,.,CASSSGTSRSETQYF,TGTGCCAGCTCCTCCGGGACTAGCCGGTCTGAGACCCAGTACTTC
TRBJ1-3,TRBV9,.,.,CASSVGGGLGNTIYF,TGTGCCAGCAGCGTAGGCGGGGGGCTTGGAAACACCATATATTTT
TRBJ1-2,TRBV7-3,TRBD1,once,CASSSTYDRGDNGYTF,TGTGCCAGCAGCTCGACCTATGACAGGGGGGACAATGGCTACACCTTC
TRBJ2-7,TRBV10-2,.,.,CASSEPGGYEQYF,TGCGCCAGCAGTGAGCCCGGGGGATACGAGCAGTACTTC
TRBJ1-1,TRBV27,TRBD1,.,CASRPRATGWAFF,TGTGCCAGCAGGCCCAGAGCGACAGGGTGGGCTTTCTTT
TRBJ2-2,TRBV5-1,.,.,CASSLERGTGELFF,TGCGCCAGCAGCTTAGAACGGGGGACCGGGGAGCTGTTTTTT
TRBJ1-1,TRBV29-1,.,.,CSVEGGGGAFF,TGCAGCGTTGAAGGAGGAGGAGGGGCTTTCTTT
TRBJ2-1,TRBV7-7,TRBD1,.,CASSSRTGSDEQFF,TGTGCCAGCAGCTCAAGGACAGGGAGCGATGAGCAGTTCTTC
TRBJ1-5,TRBV6-1,TRBD1,.,CASSETTGRQPQHF,TGTGCCAGCAGTGAAACGACAGGGCGTCAGCCCCAGCATTTT
TRBJ2-2,TRBV2,.,.,CASILTGELFF,TGTGCCAGCATTCTAACCGGGGAGCTGTTTTTT
TRBJ2-6,TRBV5-8,TRBD1,once,CASSDRGSYSGANVLTF,TGTGCCAGCAGCGACAGGGGGTCATACTCTGGGGCCAACGTCCTGACTTTC
TRBJ1-3,TRBV9,.,.,CASSVAYSGNTIYF,TGTGCCAGCAGCGTAGCGTACTCTGGAAACACCATATATTTT
TRBJ2-3,TRBV6-4,TRBD2,.,CASSPEGLAAQYF,TGTGCCAGCAGCCCTGAGGGACTAGCGGCGCAGTATTTT
TRBJ2-2,TRBV7-6,TRBD1,once,CASSLEAGQGEDGELFF,TGTGCCAGCAGCTTAGAAGCAGGACAGGGCGAAGACGGGGAGCTGTTTTTT
TRBJ2-2,TRBV5-1,TRBD1,.,CASNRGLNTGELFF,TGCGCCAGCAACAGGGGGCTAAACACCGGGGAGCTGTTTTTT
TRBJ1-1,TRBV28,TRBD1,.,CASRKGDRSTEAFF,TGTGCCAGCAGAAAAGGGGACAGGTCCACTGAAGCTTTCTTT
TRBJ2-7,TRBV29-1,TRBD2,.,CSVEIARTSGSPFYEQYF,TGCAGCGTTGAAATAGCAAGGACTAGCGGGAGTCCATTTTACGAGCAGTACTTT
TRBJ2-2,TRBV15,TRBD2,.,CATSGTSGTGELFF,TGTGCCACCTCCGGGACTAGCGGCACCGGGGAGCTGTTTTTT
TRBJ2-1,TRBV7-9,TRBD2,.,CASQLAGIRNEQFF,TGTGCCAGCCAACTAGCGGGGATTCGCAATGAGCAGTTCTTC
TRBJ1-5,TRBV27,.,.,CASSSQNSNQPQHF,TGTGCCAGCAGTTCCCAGAATAGCAATCAGCCCCAGCATTTT
TRBJ2-2,TRBV5-1,TRBD2,once,CASRLPLAGEIAGELFF,TGCGCCAGCAGGCTACCACTAGCGGGGGAAATTGCCGGGGAGCTGTTTTTT
TRBJ2-7,TRBV9,TRBD1,.,CASRTGVAYEQYF,TGTGCCAGCAGGACAGGGGTAGCCTACGAGCAGTACTTC
TRBJ1-1,TRBV27,TRBD1,.,CASSYQGAATEAFF,TGTGCCAGCAGTTACCAGGGGGCAGCCACTGAAGCTTTCTTT
TRBJ1-5,TRBV18,.,.,CASSPGQGYLQPQHF,TGTGCCAGCTCACCAGGGCAGGGGTATCTTCAGCCCCAGCATTTT
TRBJ1-2,TRBV28,.,.,CASSPRPRLEF,TGTGCCAGCAGTCCGAGACCCCGTCTAGAGTTC
TRBJ2-7,TRBV7-8,.,.,CASSLGSAAYEQYF,TGTGCCAGCAGCTTAGGTAGCGCCGCCTACGAGCAGTACTTC
TRBJ1-1,TRBV30,TRBD1,.,CAWSTGTGNIVSEAFF,TGTGCCTGGAGCACCGGGACAGGGAATATAGTATCCGAAGCTTTCTTT
TRBJ2-7,TRBV2,.,.,CASSELRGYEQYF,TGTGCCAGCAGTGAATTGCGGGGCTACGAGCAGTACTTC
TRBJ1-3,TRBV11-2,.,.,CASSLQNSGNTIYF,TGTGCCAGCAGCCTTCAGAACTCTGGAAACACCATATATTTT
TRBJ1-5,TRBV10-3,.,.,CAISELQQGQPQHF,TGTGCCATCAGTGAGTTACAGCAAGGTCAGCCCCAGCATTTT
TRBJ2-5,TRBV5-8,TRBD2,.,CASSLVATSGGKETQYF,TGTGCCAGCAGCTTGGTCGCGACTAGCGGGGGGAAAGAGACCCAGTACTTC
TRBJ2-5,TRBV5-4,TRBD2,.,CASSLVSGLAGPETQYF,TGTGCCAGCAGCTTGGTTTCAGGACTAGCGGGTCCCGAGACCCAGTACTTC
TRBJ1-1,TRBV15,.,.,CATSRTPGTEAFF,TGTGCCACCAGCAGGACCCCAGGGACTGAAGCTTTCTTT
TRBJ1-5,TRBV5-6,TRBD1,.,CASSRGYDRGHSNQPQHF,TGTGCCAGCAGCCGAGGGTATGACAGGGGGCATAGCAATCAGCCCCAGCATTTT
TRBJ1-2,TRBV28,TRBD1,.,CASSRSGQTSNYGYTF,TGTGCCAGCAGCCGGTCGGGACAGACTTCTAACTATGGCTACACCTTC
TRBJ1-2,TRBV19,.,.,CASSSGARFGYTF,TGTGCCAGTAGTAGCGGGGCGCGTTTTGGCTACACCTTC
TRBJ2-5,TRBV9,.,.,CASSATGSVETQYF,TGTGCCAGCAGCGCTACAGGGTCAGTGGAGACCCAGTACTTC
TRBJ2-5,TRBV6-5,.,.,CAAGIGGSETQYF,TGTGCCGCGGGGATTGGTGGGTCAGAGACCCAGTACTTC
TRBJ2-1,TRBV12-5,TRBD2,.,CASGFGGTRYNEQFF,TGTGCTAGTGGTTTTGGGGGGACTAGGTACAATGAGCAGTTCTTC
TRBJ1-5,TRBV28,.,.,CASSFYEVGSNQPQHF,TGTGCCAGCAGTTTTTATGAGGTAGGAAGCAATCAGCCCCAGCATTTT
TRBJ1-3,TRBV5-5,TRBD1,.,CASRRDSSGNTIYF,TGTGCCAGCAGAAGGGACAGCTCTGGAAACACCATATATTTT
TRBJ1-3,TRBV28,.,once,CASSLTQSSGNTIYF,TGTGCCAGCAGTTTAACACAGAGCTCTGGAAACACCATATATTTT
TRBJ2-1,TRBV5-1,TRBD2,.,CASSLATSGMGMQFF,TGCGCCAGCAGCTTGGCCACTAGCGGGATGGGGATGCAGTTCTTC
TRBJ1-1,TRBV19,TRBD1,.,CASSLDRRADEAFF,TGTGCCAGCTCCTTGGACAGGCGGGCGGATGAAGCTTTCTTT
TRBJ1-1,TRBV6-1,TRBD1,once,CASSNDRGVKAFF,TGTGCCAGCAGTAACGACAGGGGTGTGAAAGCTTTCTTT
TRBJ1-1,TRBV6-5,.,.,CASSYRSGFGAFF,TGTGCCAGCAGTTACCGGTCAGGGTTCGGAGCTTTCTTT